The clone carrying this T cell receptor (beta chain) was observed a few times. These data are taken from a study of blood T cells in healthy people across ages. Study details: In model experiments, template switching was able to capture about one barcoded beta molecule for every two T cells that were present.

Each donor gave approximately 9.7 milliliters of peripheral blood. The second PCR ran roughly 6 to 11 cycles with a sample-barcoded 5' primer and J-beta primers. The yield of each sample was at least 2.5 million CDR3-containing paired-end reads. Via MiXCR, TCRdb re-called the 5' RACE reads, giving one row per CDR3 protein. Of some 1,800,000 distinct CDR3 sequences in the sample, roughly two fifths were seen once. Germline CDR1 reads DFQATT; CDR2 reads SNEGSKA (reference sequence). V lost 7 bases to trimming and J lost 5 bases, with 16 bases between them. CDR3 length: 13 amino acids. The chain joins TRBV20-1 to TRBJ2-3, with a tentative D call TRBD2 (6 bases). Source material: blood. The receptor was isolated from a human donor in good health. CDR3 DNA sequence: TGCAGTGGTAGGGGCCTCGGGAGAGATACGCAGTATTTT. It encodes CSGRGLGRDTQYF.